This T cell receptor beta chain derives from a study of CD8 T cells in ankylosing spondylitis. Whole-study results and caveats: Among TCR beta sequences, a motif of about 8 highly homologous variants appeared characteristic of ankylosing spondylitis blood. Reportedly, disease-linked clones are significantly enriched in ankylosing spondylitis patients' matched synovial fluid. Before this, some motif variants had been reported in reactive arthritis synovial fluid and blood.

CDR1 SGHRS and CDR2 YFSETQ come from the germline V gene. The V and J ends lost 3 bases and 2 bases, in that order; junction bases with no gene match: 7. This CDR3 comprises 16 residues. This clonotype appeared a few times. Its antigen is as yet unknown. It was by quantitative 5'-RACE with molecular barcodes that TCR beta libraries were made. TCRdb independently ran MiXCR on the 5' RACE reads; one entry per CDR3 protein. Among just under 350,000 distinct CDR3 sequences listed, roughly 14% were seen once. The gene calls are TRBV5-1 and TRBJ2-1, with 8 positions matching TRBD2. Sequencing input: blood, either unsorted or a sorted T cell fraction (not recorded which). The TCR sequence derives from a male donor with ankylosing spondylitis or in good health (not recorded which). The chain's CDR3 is CASSWDGGEAYNEQFF. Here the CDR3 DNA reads TGCGCCAGCAGCTGGGACGGGGGGGAAGCCTACAATGAGCAGTTCTTC.